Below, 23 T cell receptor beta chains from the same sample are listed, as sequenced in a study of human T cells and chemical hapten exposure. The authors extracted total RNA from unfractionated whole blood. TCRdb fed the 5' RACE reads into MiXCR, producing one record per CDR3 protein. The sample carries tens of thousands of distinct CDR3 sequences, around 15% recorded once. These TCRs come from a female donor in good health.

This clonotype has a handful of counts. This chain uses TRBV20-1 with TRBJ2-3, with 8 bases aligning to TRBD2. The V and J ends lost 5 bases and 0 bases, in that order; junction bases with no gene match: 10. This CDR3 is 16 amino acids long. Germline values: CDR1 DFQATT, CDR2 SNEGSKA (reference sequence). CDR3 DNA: TGCAGTGCTGCGGGCGGGGGGACAAAAAGCACAGATACGCAGTATTTT. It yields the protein CSAAGGGTKSTDTQYF.

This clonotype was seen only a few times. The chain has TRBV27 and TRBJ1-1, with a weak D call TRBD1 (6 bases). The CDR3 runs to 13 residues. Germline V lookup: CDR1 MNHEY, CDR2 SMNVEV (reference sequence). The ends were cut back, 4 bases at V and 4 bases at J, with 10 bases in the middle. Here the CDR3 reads CASSYQGLTEAFF. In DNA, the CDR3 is TGTGCCAGCAGTTACCAGGGGCTCACTGAAGCTTTCTTT.

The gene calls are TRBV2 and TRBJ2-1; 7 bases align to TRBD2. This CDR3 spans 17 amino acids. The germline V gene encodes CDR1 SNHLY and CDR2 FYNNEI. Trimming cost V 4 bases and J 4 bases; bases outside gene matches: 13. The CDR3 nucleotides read TGTGCCAGCAGTGCAGTTGCGGGAGTGGGGTCATACAATGAGCAGTTCTTC. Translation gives CASSAVAGVGSYNEQFF. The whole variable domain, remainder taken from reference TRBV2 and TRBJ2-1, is EPEVTQTPSHQVTQMGQEVILRCVPISNHLYFYWYRQILGQKVEFLVSFYNNEISEKSEIFDDQFSVERPDGSNFTLKIRSTKLEDSAMYFCASSAVAGVGSYNEQFFGPGTRLTVL.

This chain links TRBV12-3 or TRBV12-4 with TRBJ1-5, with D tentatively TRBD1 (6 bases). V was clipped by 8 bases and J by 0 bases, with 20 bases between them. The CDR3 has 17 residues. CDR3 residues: CASGPVGGANSNQPQHF. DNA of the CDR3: TGTGCCAGCGGACCCGTGGGGGGGGCGAATAGCAATCAGCCCCAGCATTTT.

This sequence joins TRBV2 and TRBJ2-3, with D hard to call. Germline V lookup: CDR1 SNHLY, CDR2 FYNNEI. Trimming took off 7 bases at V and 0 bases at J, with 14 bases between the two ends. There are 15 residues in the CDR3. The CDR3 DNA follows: TGTGCCAGCAAAATGACCCTACTCAGCACAGATACGCAGTATTTT. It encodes CASKMTLLSTDTQYF.

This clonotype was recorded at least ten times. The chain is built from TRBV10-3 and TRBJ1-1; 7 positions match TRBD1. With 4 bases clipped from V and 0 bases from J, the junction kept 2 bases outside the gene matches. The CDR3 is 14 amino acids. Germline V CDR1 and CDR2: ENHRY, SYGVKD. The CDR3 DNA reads TGTGCCATCAGTGGACAGGGATTGAACACTGAAGCTTTCTTT. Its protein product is CAISGQGLNTEAFF.

The CDR3 nucleotides are TGCAGTGCCCCCGGTGGGGGTAATGAAAAACTGTTTTTT. Residues: CSAPGGGNEKLFF. The chain employs TRBV20-1 and TRBJ1-4, with D possibly matching TRBD1 (5 bases). This CDR3 is 13 amino acids long. With 6 bases removed from V and 4 bases from J, the gap between germline ends came to 12 bases. CDR1 and CDR2 from the germline V gene are DFQATT and SNEGSKA (reference sequence).

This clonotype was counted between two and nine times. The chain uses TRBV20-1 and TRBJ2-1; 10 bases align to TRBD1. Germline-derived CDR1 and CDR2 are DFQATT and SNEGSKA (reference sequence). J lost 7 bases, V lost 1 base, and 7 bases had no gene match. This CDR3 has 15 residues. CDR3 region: CSARAGTGAWNEQFF. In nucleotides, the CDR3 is TGCAGTGCTAGAGCCGGGACAGGGGCTTGGAATGAGCAGTTCTTC.

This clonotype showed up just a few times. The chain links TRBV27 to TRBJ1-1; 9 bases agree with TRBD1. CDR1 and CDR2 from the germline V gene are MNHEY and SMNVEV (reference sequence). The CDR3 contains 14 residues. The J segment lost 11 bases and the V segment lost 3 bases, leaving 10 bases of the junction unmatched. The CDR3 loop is CASSLEPGTGLAFF. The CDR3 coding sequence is TGTGCCAGCAGTTTGGAACCGGGGACAGGGCTCGCTTTCTTT.

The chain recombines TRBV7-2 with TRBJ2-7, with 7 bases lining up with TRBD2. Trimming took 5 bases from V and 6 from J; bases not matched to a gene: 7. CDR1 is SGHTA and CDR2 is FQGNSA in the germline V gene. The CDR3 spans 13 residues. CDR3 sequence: CASSQSGGFEQYF. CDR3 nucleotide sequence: TGTGCCAGCAGCCAATCCGGGGGGTTCGAGCAGTACTTC.

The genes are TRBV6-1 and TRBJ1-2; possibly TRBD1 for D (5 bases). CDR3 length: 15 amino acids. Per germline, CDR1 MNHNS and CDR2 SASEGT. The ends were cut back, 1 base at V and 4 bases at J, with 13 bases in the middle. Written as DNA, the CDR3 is TGTGCCAGCAGTGAAGGTGGGGGAAGAAGCTATGGCTACACCTTC. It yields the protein CASSEGGGRSYGYTF.

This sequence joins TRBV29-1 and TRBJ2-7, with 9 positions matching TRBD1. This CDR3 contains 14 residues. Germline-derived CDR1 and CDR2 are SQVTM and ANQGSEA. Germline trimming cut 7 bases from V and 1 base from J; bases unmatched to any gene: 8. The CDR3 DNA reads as TGCAGCGCCGCGGGGACAGGGTATTCCTACGAGCAGTACTTC. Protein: CSAAGTGYSYEQYF.

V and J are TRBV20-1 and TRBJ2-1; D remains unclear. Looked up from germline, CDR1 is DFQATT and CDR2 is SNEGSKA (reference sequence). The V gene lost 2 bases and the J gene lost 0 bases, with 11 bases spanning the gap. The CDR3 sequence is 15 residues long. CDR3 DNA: TGCAGTGCTAGAAACGTAGAGAGCTCCTACAATGAGCAGTTCTTC. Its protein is CSARNVESSYNEQFF.

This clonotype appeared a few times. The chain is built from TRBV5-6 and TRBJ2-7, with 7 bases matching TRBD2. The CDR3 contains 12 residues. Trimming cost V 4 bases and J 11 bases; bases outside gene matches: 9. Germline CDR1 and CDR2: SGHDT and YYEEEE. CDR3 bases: TGTGCCAGCAGCGGGAGGGGAGTGGGGAAGTACTTC. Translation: CASSGRGVGKYF.

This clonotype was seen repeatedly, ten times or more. CDR3 DNA: TGTGCCAGCAGTCCCCTAGCGGAGACTAGCACAGATACGCAGTATTTT. It codes for CASSPLAETSTDTQYF. V and J are TRBV6-2 or TRBV6-3 and TRBJ2-3; 7 bases agree with TRBD2. Germline CDR1 reads MNHEY; CDR2 reads SVGEGT. The V gene end was trimmed by 5 bases and the J gene end by 0 bases; junction bases not matched to a gene: 8. The length of the CDR3 is 16 residues.

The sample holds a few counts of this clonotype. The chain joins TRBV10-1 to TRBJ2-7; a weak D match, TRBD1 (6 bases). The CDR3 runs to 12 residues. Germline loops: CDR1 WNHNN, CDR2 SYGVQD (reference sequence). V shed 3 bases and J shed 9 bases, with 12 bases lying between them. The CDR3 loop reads CASSDGTSRQYF. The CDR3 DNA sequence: TGCGCCAGCAGTGATGGGACAAGTCGGCAGTACTTC.

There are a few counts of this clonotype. The CDR3 sequence: CAGGVYNEQFF. The DNA of the CDR3 is TGTGCAGGGGGGGTTTACAATGAGCAGTTCTTC. The chain links TRBV2 to TRBJ2-1, with a weak D call TRBD2 (7 bases). Germline V gene lookup returns CDR1 SNHLY and CDR2 FYNNEI. CDR3 length equals 11 residues. Using reference TRBV2 and TRBJ2-1 for the parts outside the CDR3, the full variable domain is EPEVTQTPSHQVTQMGQEVILRCVPISNHLYFYWYRQILGQKVEFLVSFYNNEISEKSEIFDDQFSVERPDGSNFTLKIRSTKLEDSAMYFCAGGVYNEQFFGPGTRLTVL.

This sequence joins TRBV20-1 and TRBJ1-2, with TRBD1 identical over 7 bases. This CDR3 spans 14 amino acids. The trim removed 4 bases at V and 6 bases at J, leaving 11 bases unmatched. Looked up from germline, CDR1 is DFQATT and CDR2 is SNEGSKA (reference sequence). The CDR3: CSANTNRGDNGYTF. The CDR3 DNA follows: TGCAGTGCTAACACTAACAGGGGCGATAATGGCTACACCTTC.

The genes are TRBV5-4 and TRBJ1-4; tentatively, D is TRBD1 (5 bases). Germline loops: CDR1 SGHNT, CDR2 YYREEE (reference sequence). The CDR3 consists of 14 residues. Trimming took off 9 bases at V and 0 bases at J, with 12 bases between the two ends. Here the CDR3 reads CATRGAATNEKLFF. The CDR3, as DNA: TGTGCCACCCGAGGGGCCGCAACTAATGAAAAACTGTTTTTT.

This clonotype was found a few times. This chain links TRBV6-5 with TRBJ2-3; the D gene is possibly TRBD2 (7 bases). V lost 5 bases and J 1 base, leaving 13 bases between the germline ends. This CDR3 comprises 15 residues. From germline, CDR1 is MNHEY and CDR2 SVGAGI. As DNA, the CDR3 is TGTGCCAGCAGTAGCCGGGGGGCGGGCACAGATACGCAGTATTTT. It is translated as CASSSRGAGTDTQYF.

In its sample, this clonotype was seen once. CDR3 DNA: TGTGCCAGCAGTGAAAGTGGGGGGGTGAACACTGAAGCTTTCTTT. Protein product: CASSESGGVNTEAFF. The J gene is TRBJ1-1, the V gene TRBV2, with D tentatively TRBD1 (5 bases). Per germline, CDR1 SNHLY and CDR2 FYNNEI. Trimming took off 2 bases at V and 0 bases at J, with 10 bases between the two ends. This CDR3 has 15 residues.

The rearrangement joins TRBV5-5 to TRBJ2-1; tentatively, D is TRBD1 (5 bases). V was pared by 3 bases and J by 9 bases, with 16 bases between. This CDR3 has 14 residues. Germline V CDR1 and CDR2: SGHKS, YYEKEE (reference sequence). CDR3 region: CASSSLPQGSEQFF. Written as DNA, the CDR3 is TGTGCCAGCAGCTCTCTTCCGCAGGGTAGTGAGCAGTTCTTC.

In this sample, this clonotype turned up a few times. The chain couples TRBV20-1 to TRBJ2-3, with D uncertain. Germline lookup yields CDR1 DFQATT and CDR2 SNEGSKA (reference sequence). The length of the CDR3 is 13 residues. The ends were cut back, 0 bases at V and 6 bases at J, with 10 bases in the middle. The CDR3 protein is CSAREIRKDTQYF. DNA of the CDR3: TGCAGTGCTAGAGAAATTAGGAAGGATACGCAGTATTTT.